The 14 T cell receptor beta chains in this list originate from one sample, sequenced in a study of T cell changes during pregnancy in multiple sclerosis. Sequencing used immunoSEQ multiplex PCR; TCRdb keeps in-frame clones, though not all of them. In the table there are approximately 98,000 clones, around 92% of which are singletons. The sample consisted of peripheral blood, taken after pregnancy. Receptor source: a female donor in good health, enrolled as a control in a pregnancy study.

This chain links TRBV4-1 with TRBJ2-1; the match to TRBD2 covers 10 bases. V was clipped by 6 bases and J by 6 bases; unmatched bases: 8. Germline-derived CDR1 and CDR2 are MGHRA and YSYEKL. The CDR3 is made up of 15 amino acids. CDR3 protein: CASRGRASGGNEQFF. The CDR3 bases are TGCGCCAGCAGAGGCCGGGCTAGCGGGGGCAATGAGCAGTTCTTC.

The chain employs TRBV7-9 and TRBJ2-1, with D possibly matching TRBD2 (6 bases). V lost 6 bases and J 3 bases, leaving 12 bases between the germline ends. The CDR3 covers 14 residues. Germline loops: CDR1 SEHNR, CDR2 FQNEAQ (reference sequence). CDR3 DNA sequence: TGTGCCAGCAGGACCGCCGGGAGCTACAATGAGCAGTTCTTC. Amino acids: CASRTAGSYNEQFF.

This chain uses TRBV30 with TRBJ1-2; 7 bases fit TRBD1. With 2 bases clipped from V and 6 bases from J, the junction kept 3 bases outside the gene matches. This CDR3 comprises 12 residues. Germline-derived CDR1 and CDR2 are GTSNPN and SVGIG (reference sequence). The CDR3: CAWSSDRDGYTF. CDR3 DNA: TGTGCCTGGAGTTCCGACAGGGATGGCTACACCTTC. The full variable domain, in which reference TRBV30 and TRBJ1-2 provide the parts outside the CDR3, is SQTIHQWPATLVQPVGSPLSLECTVEGTSNPNLYWYRQAAGRGLQLLFYSVGIGQISSEVPQNLSASRPQDRQFILSSKKLLLSDSGFYLCAWSSDRDGYTFGSGTRLTVV.

This chain uses TRBV27 with TRBJ2-7; 9 positions agree with TRBD1. The CDR3 is 15 amino acids. Per germline, CDR1 MNHEY and CDR2 SMNVEV (reference sequence). Trimming at V came to 5 bases and at J to 2 bases, leaving 7 bases not matched to a gene. This chain's CDR3 is CASSQRGQGPYEQYF. CDR3 nucleotides: TGTGCCAGCAGTCAAAGGGGACAGGGACCCTACGAGCAGTACTTC.

The chain joins TRBV5-1 to TRBJ1-2; 9 bases fit TRBD1. There are 16 residues in the CDR3. The germline V gene encodes CDR1 SGHRS and CDR2 YFSETQ. Trimming at V came to 4 bases and at J to 0 bases, leaving 7 bases not matched to a gene. CDR3 amino acids: CASSRDRGRANYGYTF. The CDR3 DNA reads as TGCGCCAGCAGCCGAGACAGGGGGAGAGCTAACTATGGCTACACCTTC.

The V call is TRBV19, the J call TRBJ1-2; 8 bases agree with TRBD1. Germline CDR1 reads LNHDA; CDR2 reads SQIVND (reference sequence). CDR3 size: 15 residues. Losses at the gene ends were 4 bases for V and 8 bases for J; bases not matched to a gene: 12. DNA of the CDR3: TGTGCCAGTAGTACTAACCAGCCGGGACAGGAGGGCTACACCTTC. Translation gives CASSTNQPGQEGYTF.

V is TRBV19 and J is TRBJ2-1; 9 bases line up with TRBD2. Germline-derived CDR1 and CDR2 are LNHDA and SQIVND (reference sequence). This CDR3 comprises 18 residues. V shed 6 bases, J shed 3 bases, and the junction held 15 bases outside the gene matches. CDR3 in DNA: TGTGCCAGTAGGCCTCGTCTAGCGGGGAGGGGGAGCTACAATGAGCAGTTCTTC. Translating gives CASRPRLAGRGSYNEQFF.

The rearrangement joins TRBV11-2 to TRBJ2-5; TRBD1 might be the D (6 bases). The CDR3 is made up of 14 amino acids. Trimming removed 7 bases at V and 2 bases at J, with 14 bases between. The germline gives CDR1 SGHAT, CDR2 FQNNGV. The CDR3 loop reads CASTQRGWQETQYF. The DNA for the CDR3 is TGTGCCAGCACGCAAAGGGGGTGGCAAGAGACCCAGTACTTC.

V usage is TRBV9 and J usage is TRBJ2-1, with D maybe TRBD2 (6 bases). The CDR3 covers 15 residues. V was clipped by 0 bases and J by 8 bases, with 15 bases between them. Germline loops: CDR1 SGDLS, CDR2 YYNGEE. The CDR3 region is CASSVGLVRVYEQFF. CDR3 DNA: TGTGCCAGCAGCGTAGGACTAGTTCGCGTCTATGAGCAGTTCTTC.

The chain combines TRBV5-6 with TRBJ2-5; 10 bases map to TRBD2. V shed 5 bases and J 7 bases; nucleotides not matched to a gene: 8. Germline V CDR1 and CDR2: SGHDT, YYEEEE. CDR3 length: 14 amino acids. The CDR3 region is CASSFSGGAGTQYF. In DNA, the CDR3 is TGTGCCAGCAGTTTCAGCGGGGGGGCGGGGACCCAGTACTTC.

In its sample, this clone was seen once. This chain connects TRBV10-3 to TRBJ2-7; D may be TRBD1 (5 bases). The V gene's germline CDR1 is ENHRY and CDR2 SYGVKD. This CDR3 has 14 amino acids. The V end lost 10 bases, the J end lost 3 bases, and 19 bases lay between the germline ends. For the CDR3, the DNA is TGTGCCACCGAAACTTCAGGGAATTTCTACGAGCAGTACTTC. As protein: CATETSGNFYEQYF.

The rearrangement links TRBV2 to TRBJ2-5, with D perhaps TRBD2 (6 bases). The V gene lost 3 bases and the J gene lost 5 bases, with 16 bases spanning the gap. Germline CDR1 reads SNHLY; CDR2 reads FYNNEI. The CDR3 is made up of 15 amino acids. CDR3 protein: CASSELATGMETQYF. CDR3 nucleotide sequence: TGTGCCAGCAGTGAGCTAGCGACCGGGATGGAGACCCAGTACTTC.

The genes are TRBV5-1 and TRBJ1-3; maybe TRBD1 (5 bases). This CDR3 has 16 residues. Germline loops: CDR1 SGHRS, CDR2 YFSETQ. Trimming left V 0 bases short and J 4 bases short, with 14 bases between. Here the CDR3 DNA reads TGCGCCAGCAGCTTGGTAGGCAGGGCGGGAGGAAACACCATATATTTT. Its protein product is CASSLVGRAGGNTIYF.

The chain combines TRBV27 with TRBJ2-7, with 9 positions matching TRBD2. J lost 2 bases, V lost 3 bases, and 2 bases had no gene match. Germline assignment: CDR1 MNHEY and CDR2 SMNVEV (reference sequence). This CDR3 contains 14 residues. The CDR3 spells CASSFSGGPYEQYF. The CDR3 coding sequence is TGTGCCAGCAGTTTTAGCGGGGGACCCTACGAGCAGTACTTC.